The present T cell receptor (beta chain) was sequenced within a study of T-cell memory formation after mild COVID-19. A single record per CDR3 protein comes from TCRdb applying MiXCR to the 5' RACE reads. The top ten clones hold about 7.4% of a sample with 560,000 or so distinct CDR3 sequences, roughly 17% of them seen once. CDR3 length equals 16 residues. Germline-derived CDR1 and CDR2 are LGHNA and YNFKEQ. V lost 0 bases to trimming and J lost 1 base, with 12 bases between them. The receptor was isolated from an adult woman who had mild COVID-19 (a few samples of this study predate the infection). Cell type and time point are not known. The specimen sequenced was PBMCs or a T cell subset sorted from them (not recorded which). V is TRBV4-2 and J is TRBJ1-1, with D perhaps TRBD1 (6 bases). The CDR3 bases are TGTGCCAGCAGCCAAGATGCCGGGACAAAGAACACTGAAGCTTTCTTT. Its protein is CASSQDAGTKNTEAFF.